This T cell receptor (beta chain) was obtained from a study of T-cell memory formation after mild COVID-19 (dated by TCRdb to the early 2020s). About the investigation overall: TCR sequence clusters from the two donors were largely donor specific. T-cell clones expanding and contracting after mild COVID-19 in a couple of donors were tracked by longitudinal TCRalpha and TCRbeta repertoire sequencing. Two young, previously healthy adult volunteers made up the cohort, one male and one female.

This clonotype was found many times. No cognate antigen has been identified for it. No qualities accompany the bases; no much larger clone lies one base away. The CDR3 measures 16 amino acids from cysteine to phenylalanine. The entry retains the CDR3 DNA only, 48 bases that are in frame from base 1. CDR1 MDHEN and CDR2 SYDVKM are derived from the germline V gene. Clipping removes 2 bases from V and 0 bases from J, with 4 as the unmatched junction base count. The sequencer was an Illumina NovaSeq 6000. cDNA libraries for TCRalpha and TCRbeta were prepared by 5'RACE using constant-segment primers, with sample barcodes and unique molecular identifiers added. RNA was extracted from every sample with Trizol reagent. Library amplification was performed in two PCR steps, and a second sample barcode and Illumina TruSeq adapters were introduced in the second step. Sequencing of the libraries was done on an Illumina NovaSeq, producing 2 x 150 bp paired-end reads. The paper's data handling went like this. With migec v1.2.7, reads were demultiplexed and then collapsed into UMI-guided consensus sequences. With mixcr v2.1.11, UMI consensuses were aligned to TRA and TRB V and J templates and assembled into clonotypes. A clonotype was counted as expanded or contracted only if both edgeR and NoisET called the change significant, with noise models trained on biological replicates. For edgeR calls, a false discovery rate-adjusted p below 0.01 and a log2 fold-change threshold of 1 were applied. As an exploratory analysis of dynamics, max-normalized trajectories of the 1000 most abundant clonotypes were examined with PCA combined with hierarchical clustering. Separately sequenced CD4+ and CD8+ repertoires were used to assign a CD4 or CD8 phenotype to each responding clone. Using fastp trimming at Q25 and MiXCR clonotype assembly, TCRdb reanalyzed the public sequencing data and kept in-frame beta chains. CDR3 protein sequences are deduplicated, and each keeps its most common genes and DNA. TCRdb's processing, not the authors', yielded these V and J calls. In all, the sample holds about 350,000 distinct CDR3 sequences, and 14% of those were seen once. The ten largest clonotypes hold roughly 22% of the sample.

Ficoll-Paque density gradient centrifugation was used to isolate PBMCs. Here is what the overall study found, with its caveats: Only two mild cases were covered in the study, and larger cohorts including severe cases with pre-infection samples were considered necessary. SARS-CoV-2 specificity was not confirmed for the second-wave clones peaking on day 37. From day 15 to 85, contracting clones showed balanced CD4/CD8 phenotypes, whereas a second wave of clones that expanded from day 15 to 37 leaned towards CD4+. Some responding clones were found in pre-infection memory, which suggests that pre-existing cross-reactive memory T cells took part in the SARS-CoV-2 response. Contracting CD4+ clones appeared mostly in the CM and EM memory subsets, whereas CD8+ clones were enriched in EMRA.

The chain joins TRBV28 to TRBJ2-3; TRBD2 lines up with 8 middle nucleotides. The sequence was collected from a man aged 18 to 29 who had mild COVID-19 (a few samples of this study predate the infection). The sample titles of this study are shuffled in the database, so cell type and time point are left out; the donor was told from shared clones. The sample taken for sequencing was PBMCs or a T cell subset sorted from them (not recorded which). DNA sequence: TGTGCCAGCAGTTTACTGGGCGGGGGGAGCACAGATACGCAGTATTTT. It translates as CASSLLGGGSTDTQYF.